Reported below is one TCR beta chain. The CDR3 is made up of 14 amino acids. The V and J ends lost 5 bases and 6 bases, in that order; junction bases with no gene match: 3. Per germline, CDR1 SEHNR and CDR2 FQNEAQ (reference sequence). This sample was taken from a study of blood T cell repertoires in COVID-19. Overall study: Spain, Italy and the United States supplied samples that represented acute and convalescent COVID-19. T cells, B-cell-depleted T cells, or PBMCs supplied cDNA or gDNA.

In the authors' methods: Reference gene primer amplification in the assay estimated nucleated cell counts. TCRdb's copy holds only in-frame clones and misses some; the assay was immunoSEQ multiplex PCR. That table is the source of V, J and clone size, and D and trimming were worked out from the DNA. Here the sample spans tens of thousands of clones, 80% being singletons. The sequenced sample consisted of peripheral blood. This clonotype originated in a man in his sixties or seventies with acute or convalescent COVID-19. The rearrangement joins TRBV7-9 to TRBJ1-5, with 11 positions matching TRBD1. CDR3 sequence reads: CASSPGTGGQPQHF. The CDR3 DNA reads TGTGCCAGCAGCCCCGGGACAGGGGGTCAGCCCCAGCATTTT.